The TCR beta chain under discussion was sequenced for a study of OX40 agonist ivuxolimab in advanced cancers. Note on this clone: The antigen is not known.

The V and J ends lost 4 bases and 3 bases, in that order; junction bases with no gene match: 7. The CDR3 spans 15 residues. Germline assignment: CDR1 MNHEY and CDR2 SMNVEV (reference sequence). Profiled with immunoSEQ multiplex PCR; TCRdb holds only in-frame clones, not every one. The sample includes about 69,000 clones, roughly nine tenths of them seen just once. The study's findings and limits: There were, on average, more expanded clones in CD8+ T cells than in CD4+. The authors also found low normalized T-cell clonal expansion in some nonresponders.

Sequencing was performed on CD4+ or CD8+ T cells sorted from blood, taken in a trial of the OX40 agonist ivuxolimab. V and J are TRBV27 and TRBJ2-5; 8 positions agree with TRBD1. The receptor was isolated from an adult with an advanced solid tumor such as melanoma, head and neck, liver or kidney cancer. The CDR3 reads CASSSRGTGEETQYF. CDR3 sequence (DNA): TGTGCCAGCAGTTCAAGAGGGACAGGTGAAGAGACCCAGTACTTC.